This paragraph covers one T cell receptor (beta chain) sequence. Its antigen is currently unknown. Germline-derived CDR1 and CDR2 are DFQATT and SNEGSKA (reference sequence). V was trimmed by 3 bases and J by 0 bases, leaving 15 bases between them. The CDR3 is made up of 15 amino acids. This sample is part of a study of T cell responses to AZD1222 COVID-19 vaccine. Study information: Recipients boosted at about 4 weeks or about 12 weeks are pooled.

Data came from immunoSEQ multiplex PCR; TCRdb stores just in-frame clones and leaves some out. The table lists 130,000 to 150,000 clones, just over 90% of them singletons. Notes on the study in general: Dominant at 160-218 and 743-854, vaccine-associated CD4 TCRs also spanned spike. The peak T cell response came first, and repertoires were sampled only after it. Clonal diversity may have been underestimated in mostly white British donors.

The clonotype comes from an adult in good health. The chain combines TRBV20-1 with TRBJ2-7, with a weak D call TRBD2 (5 bases). The material was peripheral blood, obtained on day 0 of AZD1222 vaccination. The CDR3 DNA reads as TGCAGTGCTAGTAGCTTTGTTCGGGGCTCCTACGAGCAGTACTTC. Translating it yields CSASSFVRGSYEQYF.